The next 27 T cell receptor beta chains were all read from a single sample in a study of CD8+CD57+ T cells in acquired aplastic anemia. All sequencing subjects had displayed CD8+CD57+ cell expansion on flow cytometry. Investigators profiled TCR beta VDJ and CDR3 from genomic DNA template. Using its own MiXCR run on the reads, TCRdb lists one record per CDR3 protein. Here the sample spans 150,000 to 200,000 distinct CDR3 sequences, under 50% being singletons. Sequenced input: sorted CD4+, CD8+, or CD8+CD57+ T cells (not recorded which) from PBMCs. The receptors originated from a human donor with aplastic anemia.

This chain uses TRBV30 with TRBJ1-2, with unresolved D. The CDR3 is made up of 12 amino acids. Germline values: CDR1 GTSNPN, CDR2 SVGIG (reference sequence). Trimming removed 1 base at V and 5 bases at J, with 8 bases between. This chain's CDR3 is CAWSDPGYGYTF. The CDR3, as DNA: TGTGCCTGGAGTGATCCTGGGTATGGCTACACCTTC.

CDR3 loop: CASSEDPYGSRSYNEQFF. In DNA, the CDR3 is TGTGCCAGCAGTGAAGACCCCTACGGGTCGAGGTCCTACAATGAGCAGTTCTTC. The rearrangement uses TRBV25-1 and TRBJ2-1, with unresolved D. CDR3 length: 18 residues. Trimming cost V 2 bases and J 1 base, with 18 bases left between them. Germline V gives CDR1 MGHDK, CDR2 SYGVNS.

Concerning this clonotype: Relative to the germline gene, one junction end is altered; a read error may explain this. The chain employs TRBV3-1 and TRBJ2-2; D is possibly TRBD1 or TRBD2 (5 bases each). Germline CDR1 reads LGHDT; CDR2 reads YNNKEL (reference sequence). The CDR3 length is 14 residues. The CDR3 nucleotides read TGTGCCAGCAGCCAAGTCCGGGGCACCGGGGAGCTGGTTTTT. It encodes CASSQVRGTGELVF.

The chain has TRBV29-1 and TRBJ1-4, with D uncertain. Germline loops: CDR1 SQVTM, CDR2 ANQGSEA. The CDR3 is 13 amino acids. V was shortened by 7 bases and J by 4 bases, with 13 bases between the two germline ends. CDR3 residues: CSAVGWGNEKLFF. The CDR3 coding sequence is TGCAGCGCCGTCGGCTGGGGTAATGAAAAACTGTTTTTT.

The V and J genes are TRBV19 and TRBJ2-7; tentative D call: TRBD2 (6 bases). The CDR3 sequence is 13 residues long. Germline-derived CDR1 and CDR2 are LNHDA and SQIVND (reference sequence). With 6 bases removed from V and 2 bases from J, the gap between germline ends came to 11 bases. CDR3 DNA: TGTGCCAGTAGAGCAGCGGGCGCCTACGAGCAGTACTTC. This codes for CASRAAGAYEQYF.

This clonotype was detected only a few times. The rearrangement uses TRBV18 and TRBJ1-5, with D possibly TRBD1 on 6 matching bases. Germline V lookup: CDR1 KGHSH, CDR2 LQKENI. The length of the CDR3 is 14 residues. V shed 2 bases and J shed 6 bases, with 11 bases lying between them. The DNA for the CDR3 is TGTGCCAGCTCACCAGGGGGCGAGAGTCAGCCCCAGCATTTT. Its translation is CASSPGGESQPQHF.

This clonotype has just a few counts. The V gene is TRBV6-2 or TRBV6-3, the J gene TRBJ2-3; 8 nucleotides match TRBD2. The CDR3 consists of 17 residues. The germline gives CDR1 MNHEY, CDR2 SVGEGT. V gave up 0 bases and J gave up 2 bases; unmatched junction bases: 7. In DNA, the CDR3 is TGTGCCAGCAGTTACTCGAATGGCGGGAGGTACACAGATACGCAGTATTTT. Its translation: CASSYSNGGRYTDTQYF.

For this clonotype: Relative to the germline gene, one junction end is altered; a read error may explain this. The CDR3 DNA reads as TGTGCCAGCAGTTACGGTGCCCTGAACACTGAAGCCTTCTTT. This translates into CASSYGALNTEAFF. The rearrangement links TRBV6-2 or TRBV6-3 to TRBJ1-1; D is ambiguous. The CDR3 is 14 residues long. Per the germline V gene, CDR1 is MNHEY and CDR2 is SVGEGT.

The chain combines TRBV5-1 with TRBJ2-3; 8 nucleotides agree with TRBD1. The trim removed 4 bases at V and 0 bases at J, leaving 4 bases unmatched. The CDR3 contains 15 residues. Looked up from germline, CDR1 is SGHRS and CDR2 is YFSETQ. The CDR3 region has the DNA TGCGCCAGCAGCCACCGGACAGGGAGCACAGATACGCAGTATTTT. This translates into CASSHRTGSTDTQYF.

Comments on this clonotype: The junction differs from germline at one of its ends, possibly a read error. V is TRBV20-1 and J is TRBJ2-7; 7 bases are a match to TRBD2. This CDR3 comprises 13 residues. Germline V gene sequence: CDR1 DFQATT, CDR2 SNEGSKA (reference sequence). In DNA form, the CDR3 reads TGCAGTACTAGACGGCGGGGGACCTACGAGCAGTACTTC. Its translation is CSTRRRGTYEQYF.

The chain has TRBV5-8 and TRBJ2-7, with 9 bases fitting TRBD1. Trimming cost V 4 bases and J 7 bases; bases outside gene matches: 9. Per the germline V gene, CDR1 is SGHTS and CDR2 is YDEGEE. CDR3 length equals 14 residues. For the CDR3, the DNA is TGTGCCAGCAGCACGGGACAGGGAGTGAGGGAGCAGTACTTC. This translates into CASSTGQGVREQYF.

V gene TRBV10-2 combines with J gene TRBJ1-5; 10 nucleotides line up with TRBD1. J lost 6 bases, V lost 2 bases, and 4 bases had no gene match. The CDR3 spans 15 residues. Germline V gives CDR1 WSHSY, CDR2 SAAADI. CDR3 region: CASSEPWTGGQPQHF. The CDR3 coding sequence is TGCGCCAGCAGTGAGCCTTGGACAGGGGGTCAGCCCCAGCATTTT.

In its sample, this clonotype was seen many times. J is TRBJ2-7 and V is TRBV19; the D gene is possibly TRBD1 (7 bases). V was clipped by 9 bases and J by 2 bases, with 11 bases between them. Germline CDR1 and CDR2: LNHDA and SQIVND (reference sequence). The CDR3 loop spans 12 amino acids. The CDR3 reads CASSGGTYEQYF. The CDR3 DNA reads as TGTGCCAGCTCAGGGGGGACCTACGAGCAGTACTTC.

V and J are TRBV25-1 and TRBJ1-2, with D hard to call. This CDR3 has 14 residues. V gave up 4 bases and J gave up 2 bases, with 11 bases separating them. The germline CDR1 and CDR2 sequences are MGHDK and SYGVNS. The CDR3 is CASSALITNYGYTF. As DNA, the CDR3 is TGTGCCAGCAGTGCGCTTATTACAAACTATGGCTACACCTTC.

The table lists this clonotype with a few counts. This clone may be a read error of a much larger clone one base away. The chain links TRBV10-3 to TRBJ2-7; TRBD1 or TRBD2 may be the D gene (5 bases each). CDR3 size: 13 residues. Germline V gives CDR1 ENHRY, CDR2 SYGVKD. Trimming left V 11 bases short and J 5 bases short, with 19 bases between. This CDR3 is CAGSPNVGDEQYF. DNA of the CDR3: TGTGCCGGCAGTCCGAACGTGGGGGACGAGCAGTACTTC.

In regard to this clonotype: Germline and junction disagree at one end, which may indicate a read error. The gene calls are TRBV27 and TRBJ2-7, with 8 bases that match TRBD1. The V gene's germline CDR1 is MNHEY and CDR2 SMNVEV (reference sequence). The CDR3 has 16 amino acids. In nucleotides, the CDR3 is TGTGCCAGTCGCGAAGGGACAGGCCGACCTGGCGACGACCAGTACTTC. It encodes CASREGTGRPGDDQYF.

This clonotype was counted ten times or more. V usage is TRBV6-1 and J usage is TRBJ1-1; D not resolved. The germline V gene has CDR1 MNHNS and CDR2 SASEGT. This CDR3 has 15 amino acids. V dropped 8 bases and J dropped 0 bases, with 16 bases sitting between them. The CDR3 reads CASQITGRLNTEAFF. The CDR3 bases are TGTGCCAGCCAAATCACTGGCAGGTTGAACACTGAAGCTTTCTTT.

The chain links TRBV4-2 to TRBJ1-2; 8 bases match TRBD1. The CDR3 consists of 17 residues. The J segment lost 8 bases and the V segment lost 4 bases, leaving 18 bases of the junction unmatched. Germline assignment: CDR1 LGHNA and CDR2 YNFKEQ. The chain's CDR3 is CASSRTGTGLHYGGYTF. The CDR3 DNA reads TGTGCCAGCAGCCGGACCGGGACAGGATTACACTATGGCGGCTACACCTTC.

The table lists this clonotype with a few counts. V gene TRBV24-1 combines with J gene TRBJ2-5; a weak D match, TRBD2 (6 bases). The germline V gene has CDR1 KGHDR and CDR2 SFDVKD. Trimming shortened V by 4 bases and J by 3 bases, and 17 bases separated the two germline ends. The CDR3 totals 16 residues. CDR3 in DNA: TGTGCCACCAGTGACCACGGCGTGGGGAGGAAAGAGACCCAGTACTTC. Protein product: CATSDHGVGRKETQYF.

This clonotype has more than one count but fewer than ten. The J gene is TRBJ2-3, the V gene TRBV25-1, with no clear D. With 3 bases removed from V and 0 bases from J, the gap between germline ends came to 16 bases. Germline CDR1 reads MGHDK; CDR2 reads SYGVNS. This CDR3 has 17 amino acids. In DNA, the CDR3 is TGTGCCAGCAGTGATTTGTGGGGAACCACTAGCACAGATACGCAGTATTTT. Its protein product is CASSDLWGTTSTDTQYF.

This clonotype showed up just a few times. The chain combines TRBV29-1 with TRBJ2-1; D unresolved. Looked up from germline, CDR1 is SQVTM and CDR2 is ANQGSEA. The CDR3 loop spans 14 amino acids. V lost 3 bases, J lost 3 bases, and 12 bases lay in between. Here the CDR3 DNA reads TGCAGCGTTGATGCAGCTTCAAACTACAATGAGCAGTTCTTC. Its translation: CSVDAASNYNEQFF.

The CDR3 loop reads CSAHQGGSGEQYF. The CDR3 bases are TGCAGCGCTCACCAGGGGGGGTCTGGGGAGCAGTACTTC. The chain combines TRBV29-1 with TRBJ2-7; D tentatively reads TRBD1 or TRBD2 (7 bases each). CDR1 and CDR2 from the germline V gene are SQVTM and ANQGSEA. This CDR3 is 13 amino acids long. Trimming stripped 7 bases from V and 7 bases from J, with 20 bases between.

As regards this clonotype: One end of the junction fails to match germline, which may point to a read error. The rearrangement uses TRBV5-1 and TRBJ1-1; TRBD1 agrees at 10 bases. Germline-derived CDR1 and CDR2 are SGHRS and YFSETQ. There are 17 residues in the CDR3. CDR3 loop: CAGRDGDRGGMNTEAFF. The CDR3 coding sequence is TGCGCCGGCAGGGACGGGGACAGGGGAGGTATGAACACTGAAGCTTTCTTT.

Note on this clonotype: This could be a read error, since a much larger clone is one nucleotide away. V gene TRBV5-4 combines with J gene TRBJ1-3; D unresolved. This CDR3 region has 14 residues. Germline CDR1 is SGHNT and CDR2 is YYREEE (reference sequence). This CDR3 is CASSFDGPGNTMYF. DNA for the CDR3: TGTGCCAGCAGTTTCGACGGACCTGGAAACACCATGTATTTT.

This clonotype was seen more than once but under ten times. V usage is TRBV20-1 and J usage is TRBJ2-1, with a weak D call TRBD2 (6 bases). The CDR3 extends over 15 amino acids. Germline loops: CDR1 DFQATT, CDR2 SNEGSKA (reference sequence). The V gene lost 2 bases and the J gene lost 0 bases, with 11 bases spanning the gap. The CDR3 is CSARKEGSSYNEQFF. The DNA for the CDR3 is TGCAGTGCTAGAAAGGAGGGGAGCTCCTACAATGAGCAGTTCTTC.

The V gene is TRBV2, the J gene TRBJ1-6; D gene ambiguous. CDR3 size: 14 residues. V dropped 4 bases and J dropped 6 bases, with 10 bases sitting between them. Germline values: CDR1 SNHLY, CDR2 FYNNEI. CDR3: CASSAHGSNSPLHF. CDR3 DNA: TGTGCCAGCAGTGCTCACGGGAGTAATTCACCCCTCCACTTT.

The table lists this clonotype with many counts. This rearrangement joins TRBV12-3 or TRBV12-4 to TRBJ2-3; D may be TRBD1 (6 bases). V was clipped by 6 bases and J by 2 bases, with 12 bases between them. This CDR3 contains 14 residues. The CDR3 here is CASREQGPTDTQYF. CDR3 coding DNA: TGTGCCAGCAGGGAACAGGGCCCCACAGATACGCAGTATTTT.